This is a list of T cell receptor beta chains from one sample in a study of blood T cell repertoires in COVID-19. Sequencing used immunoSEQ multiplex PCR; TCRdb keeps in-frame clones, though not all of them. The table has 250,000 to 300,000 clones, about four fifths seen once. The sequenced sample consisted of peripheral blood. The source of these receptors is a young woman with acute or convalescent COVID-19. The CDR3 runs from the conserved cysteine through the conserved F or W. The D gene is left open where the match is weak. Where a row states a size, it is once, few, many or the class of an expanded clone; other rows omit it.

V gene: TRBV5-4; clone size: .; D gene: TRBD1; J gene: TRBJ2-1; CDR3 DNA: TGTGCCAGCAGCTTCCCCGGGACAGGGGTCAATGAGCAGTTCTTC; CDR3 protein: CASSFPGTGVNEQFF
V gene: TRBV5-5; clone size: .; D gene: .; J gene: TRBJ2-7; CDR3 DNA: TGTGCCAGCAGCTTGTCCTGGGGGGACGAGCAGTACTTC; CDR3 protein: CASSLSWGDEQYF
V gene: TRBV6-2/TRBV6-3; clone size: once; D gene: .; J gene: TRBJ1-5; CDR3 DNA: TGTGCCAGCAGTACTAACCGGGGTAGCAATCAGCCCCAGCATTTT; CDR3 protein: CASSTNRGSNQPQHF
V gene: TRBV30; clone size: .; D gene: .; J gene: TRBJ2-1; CDR3 DNA: TGTGCCTGGACCGGGGGAAGGGCCAAAAGATACAATGAGCAGTTCTTC; CDR3 protein: CAWTGGRAKRYNEQFF
V gene: TRBV7-2; clone size: .; D gene: .; J gene: TRBJ1-5; CDR3 DNA: TGTGCCAGCAGCTTAGGCGGGTTAAGAGGGCAGCCCCAGCATTTT; CDR3 protein: CASSLGGLRGQPQHF
V gene: TRBV28; clone size: once; D gene: .; J gene: TRBJ2-1; CDR3 DNA: TGTGCCAGCATCAGCTACAATGAGCAGTTCTTC; CDR3 protein: CASISYNEQFF
V gene: TRBV11-2; clone size: .; D gene: .; J gene: TRBJ2-5; CDR3 DNA: TGTGCCAGCAGCTTAGATTTGGCAGGCGAGGGGACCCAGTACTTC; CDR3 protein: CASSLDLAGEGTQYF
V gene: TRBV19; clone size: .; D gene: TRBD1; J gene: TRBJ1-5; CDR3 DNA: TGTGCCAGTAGTATGATTGAAGGGACAGTCCTCAATCAGCCCCAGCATTTT; CDR3 protein: CASSMIEGTVLNQPQHF
V gene: TRBV4-3; clone size: .; D gene: TRBD2; J gene: TRBJ2-1; CDR3 DNA: TGCGCCAGCAGCCCTGGGCGTGGGGCGGGAGGGCCTGGTGAGCAGTTCTTC; CDR3 protein: CASSPGRGAGGPGEQFF
V gene: TRBV28; clone size: .; D gene: TRBD2; J gene: TRBJ2-1; CDR3 DNA: TGTGCCAGCAGCTCTAGGACTAGCGGAACCTACAATGAGCAGTTCTTC; CDR3 protein: CASSSRTSGTYNEQFF
V gene: TRBV28; clone size: .; D gene: .; J gene: TRBJ1-2; CDR3 DNA: TGTGCCAGCAGACTCACTTTATATGGCTACACCTTC; CDR3 protein: CASRLTLYGYTF
V gene: TRBV6-5; clone size: .; D gene: .; J gene: TRBJ1-4; CDR3 DNA: TGTGCCAGCAGACAATCCGGGACACATGAAAAACTGTTTTTT; CDR3 protein: CASRQSGTHEKLFF
V gene: TRBV5-1; clone size: .; D gene: .; J gene: TRBJ1-4; CDR3 DNA: TGCGCCAGCAGCTTGGCAGGGGCTGCAACTAATGAAAAACTGTTTTTT; CDR3 protein: CASSLAGAATNEKLFF
V gene: TRBV6-5; clone size: .; D gene: TRBD1; J gene: TRBJ1-2; CDR3 DNA: TGTGCCAGCAGTTCTCCGGGACAGTTCTATGGCTACACCTTC; CDR3 protein: CASSSPGQFYGYTF
V gene: TRBV7-2; clone size: once; D gene: TRBD1; J gene: TRBJ1-4; CDR3 DNA: TGTGCCAGCAGCCCCGACAGGGGTGAAAAACTGTTTTTT; CDR3 protein: CASSPDRGEKLFF
V gene: TRBV7-9; clone size: once; D gene: .; J gene: TRBJ2-1; CDR3 DNA: TGTGCCAGCAGCGGCGGGCAGGGGGGAGACAATGAGCAGTTCTTC; CDR3 protein: CASSGGQGGDNEQFF
V gene: TRBV5-1; clone size: .; D gene: TRBD2; J gene: TRBJ2-3; CDR3 DNA: TGCGCCAGCAGCCCGGGACTAGCGGGACCCCGTGGCGGTACGCAGTATTTT; CDR3 protein: CASSPGLAGPRGGTQYF
V gene: TRBV27; clone size: few; D gene: .; J gene: TRBJ2-7; CDR3 DNA: TGTGCCAGCAGTTTATCCCGTGGGCCCAAAATGCAGTACTTC; CDR3 protein: CASSLSRGPKMQYF
V gene: TRBV19; clone size: few; D gene: TRBD2; J gene: TRBJ2-2; CDR3 DNA: TGTGCCAGAGAGACTAGCAGGAACGGGGAGCTGTTTTTT; CDR3 protein: CARETSRNGELFF
V gene: TRBV6-2/TRBV6-3; clone size: .; D gene: .; J gene: TRBJ2-1; CDR3 DNA: TGTGCCAGCAGTTATTATGATGAGCAGTTCTTC; CDR3 protein: CASSYYDEQFF
V gene: TRBV30; clone size: .; D gene: .; J gene: TRBJ2-3; CDR3 DNA: TGTGCCCTGGGAGCTTATAGCACAGATACGCAGTATTTT; CDR3 protein: CALGAYSTDTQYF
V gene: TRBV15; clone size: .; D gene: TRBD2; J gene: TRBJ2-1; CDR3 DNA: TGTGCCACCAGCACGTGGCGGGAGAACAATGAGCAGTTCTTC; CDR3 protein: CATSTWRENNEQFF
V gene: TRBV14; clone size: .; D gene: .; J gene: TRBJ2-3; CDR3 DNA: TGTGCCAGCAGCCAAGTTCCAGGGGGGACAGATACGCAGTATTTT; CDR3 protein: CASSQVPGGTDTQYF
V gene: TRBV5-1; clone size: .; D gene: TRBD1; J gene: TRBJ1-1; CDR3 DNA: TGCGCCAGCAGCTTGGCGGGGGACAGGGGGCGCGGCACTGAAGCTTTCTTT; CDR3 protein: CASSLAGDRGRGTEAFF
V gene: TRBV27; clone size: .; D gene: .; J gene: TRBJ2-2; CDR3 DNA: TGTGCCAGCACGATTTGGTCCTTTCGGGGTCGAACCGGGGAGCTGTTTTTT; CDR3 protein: CASTIWSFRGRTGELFF
V gene: TRBV15; clone size: .; D gene: TRBD2; J gene: TRBJ2-5; CDR3 DNA: TGTGCCACCAGCCCCGGGGGGTTCTGGGAGACCCAGTACTTC; CDR3 protein: CATSPGGFWETQYF
V gene: TRBV7-9; clone size: once; D gene: .; J gene: TRBJ2-7; CDR3 DNA: TGTGCCAGCAGCCCGTTTGACAATTCCTACGAGCAGTACTTC; CDR3 protein: CASSPFDNSYEQYF
V gene: TRBV14; clone size: .; D gene: .; J gene: TRBJ2-1; CDR3 DNA: TGTGCCAGCAGCCAGTGGGCAGTGCTGGGCTCCGAGCAGTTCTTC; CDR3 protein: CASSQWAVLGSEQFF
V gene: TRBV27; clone size: .; D gene: TRBD2; J gene: TRBJ2-1; CDR3 DNA: TGTGCCAGCAGTTTAGATCCCGGGACTAGACGTGAGCAGTTCTTC; CDR3 protein: CASSLDPGTRREQFF
V gene: TRBV6-5; clone size: .; D gene: TRBD2; J gene: TRBJ2-1; CDR3 DNA: TGTGCCAGCGGCGGGACTAGCGAAAACAATGAGCAGTTCTTC; CDR3 protein: CASGGTSENNEQFF
V gene: TRBV6-5; clone size: .; D gene: .; J gene: TRBJ1-2; CDR3 DNA: TGTGCCAGCAGAAAACAGGAGGGCAGGCACTATGGCTACACCTTC; CDR3 protein: CASRKQEGRHYGYTF
V gene: TRBV15; clone size: .; D gene: .; J gene: TRBJ2-1; CDR3 DNA: TGTGCCACCAGCAGAGATCGGACTCCATCGAATGAGCAGTTCTTC; CDR3 protein: CATSRDRTPSNEQFF
V gene: TRBV28; clone size: few; D gene: .; J gene: TRBJ1-2; CDR3 DNA: TGTGCCAGCAGCGTAATCGACTATGGCTACACCTTC; CDR3 protein: CASSVIDYGYTF
V gene: TRBV24-1; clone size: .; D gene: TRBD1; J gene: TRBJ2-5; CDR3 DNA: TGTGCCACCAGTTCATTATCACTGGGACAGGGGGAGACCCAGTACTTC; CDR3 protein: CATSSLSLGQGETQYF
V gene: TRBV7-2; clone size: .; D gene: TRBD1; J gene: TRBJ2-2; CDR3 DNA: TGTGCCAGCAGCGCCGACAGGGTATCTACCGGGGAGCTGTTTTTT; CDR3 protein: CASSADRVSTGELFF
V gene: TRBV4-1; clone size: once; D gene: .; J gene: TRBJ1-3; CDR3 DNA: TGCGCCAGCAGCCAAGGCCATATGGTGACAGGAGGAAACACCATATATTTT; CDR3 protein: CASSQGHMVTGGNTIYF
V gene: TRBV13; clone size: many; D gene: TRBD1; J gene: TRBJ1-2; CDR3 DNA: TGTGCCAGCAGCTTAACAGGGGGCGCTGGGGATGGCTACACCTTC; CDR3 protein: CASSLTGGAGDGYTF